This TCR beta chain was recovered during a study of early T cells in non-severe SARS-CoV-2 infection (dated by TCRdb to 2020 to 2022). As for the study more broadly: TCR sequencing used bulk RNA from unsorted whole blood, so alpha and beta chains could not be paired. Study-level results and caveats: VDJdb matching was skewed toward anti-spike CD8 responses and likely underestimated virus-specific expansions by missing private and CD4 specificities.

The study was a case-control design nested within a healthcare worker cohort in London, UK, with weekly nasopharyngeal swab PCR tests and blood sampling. Between 23 and 31 March 2020, the week of the UK lockdown, healthcare workers were enrolled and then followed up weekly for as long as 16 weeks. The library was prepared using 5' RACE. TCRdb records NextSeq 500 as the sequencer. To correct for sequencing error and PCR bias, the TCR library protocol tagged individual cDNA molecules with unique molecular identifiers. TCR alpha and beta chains were both sequenced, and the abundances of alpha and beta sequences in each sample were closely correlated with each other. The original methods were these. Decombinator V4 was used to perform V gene, J gene and CDR3 annotation of TCR sequences. Expanded TCRs were defined as changing significantly between any two time points under a Poisson model with p below 0.0001. Abundances of TCRs were expressed as counts per million after normalisation to the total number of TCRs sequenced in each sample. TRAV1-2 paired with TRAJ12, TRAJ20 or TRAJ33 defined MAIT TCRs, while TRAV10 paired with TRAJ18 defined iNKT TCRs. VDJdb, accessed on 1 November 2021, was searched for TCRs annotated for CMV, EBV and SARS-CoV-2, and TCRs annotated for more than one antigen were excluded. The public reads were run again by TCRdb, first through fastp at Q25 and then through MiXCR, and only productive beta chains were kept. Identical CDR3 proteins give one entry, which carries the most common genes and DNA. TCRdb, rather than the study authors, made the V and J calls. This sample comprises about 80,000 distinct CDR3 sequences, approximately 5% of them detected only once. The top ten constitute roughly 6.6% of the sample.

This clonotype appeared many times. Its antigen is unknown. The input lacks base qualities; no much larger clone sits a single base away. Via the germline V gene (reference sequence), CDR1 is SSHAT and CDR2 FNYEAQ. V is cut back by 4 bases and J by 2 bases, with 5 bases in the junction unmatched. The CDR3 sequence holds 16 residues, the cysteine and phenylalanine included. CDR3 DNA is the only sequence kept; it has 48 bases, read in frame from the first base. The chain joins TRBV7-7 to TRBJ2-3, and TRBD2 aligns with 11 junction nucleotides. The input for sequencing was whole blood, taken at baseline. This TCR was recovered from an adult who was a healthcare worker with PCR-confirmed SARS-CoV-2 infection or an uninfected control (not recorded which). The CDR3 amino acid sequence is: CASSSGLAAPTDTQYF. The sequenced DNA is TGTGCCAGCAGCTCGGGACTAGCGGCCCCCACAGATACGCAGTATTTT. Where the CDR3 stops, the reference TRBV7-7 and TRBJ2-3 genes take over; the full variable domain is GAGVSQSPRYKVTKRGQDVTLRCDPISSHATLYWYQQALGQGPEFLTYFNYEAQPDKSGLPSDRFSAERPEGSISTLTIQRTEQRDSAMYRCASSSGLAAPTDTQYFGPGTRLTVL.